Presented here are 25 T cell receptor beta chains from one specimen sequenced in a study of early T cells in non-severe SARS-CoV-2 infection. TCRdb ran MiXCR on the 5' RACE reads and lists one entry per CDR3 protein. The sample holds some 91,000 distinct CDR3 sequences, less than 15% seen once. The sample was whole blood. These receptors were taken from an adult who was a healthcare worker with PCR-confirmed SARS-CoV-2 infection or an uninfected control (not recorded which).

This clonotype was observed a few times. The J gene is TRBJ2-7, the V gene TRBV12-3 or TRBV12-4; 8 nucleotides align to TRBD1. V trimming: 6 bases; J trimming: 6 bases; junction bases outside the gene matches: 7. The CDR3 has 13 residues. This CDR3 reads CASRRQGYGEQYF. The CDR3 region has the DNA TGTGCCAGCAGACGACAGGGGTACGGCGAGCAGTACTTC.

This rearrangement joins TRBV29-1 to TRBJ2-7; D is unresolved. The germline V gene encodes CDR1 SQVTM and CDR2 ANQGSEA. V dropped 7 bases and J dropped 6 bases, with 16 bases sitting between them. The CDR3 is made up of 12 amino acids. CDR3 sequence (DNA): TGCAGCGCTTCAGACATCCGGAGCGAGCAGTACTTC. Translating gives CSASDIRSEQYF.

This clonotype was observed a handful of times. The chain employs TRBV5-4 and TRBJ2-1, with 8 nucleotides matching TRBD2. This CDR3 has 15 amino acids. J lost 5 bases, V lost 1 base, and 5 bases had no gene match. Germline-derived CDR1 and CDR2 are SGHNT and YYREEE (reference sequence). CDR3 sequence reads: CASSLRRGADNEQFF. For the CDR3, the DNA is TGTGCCAGCAGCTTGCGGCGGGGGGCAGACAATGAGCAGTTCTTC.

This clonotype was picked up many times. V is TRBV7-9 and J is TRBJ1-4, with 9 nucleotides matching TRBD1. The CDR3 has 16 residues. Per germline, CDR1 SEHNR and CDR2 FQNEAQ (reference sequence). With 4 bases clipped from V and 6 bases from J, the junction kept 9 bases outside the gene matches. The CDR3 DNA sequence: TGTGCCAGCAGCTATCCTACAGGGGGCGAGGATGAAAAACTGTTTTTT. Encoded protein: CASSYPTGGEDEKLFF. Full variable domain (outside the CDR3, taken from reference TRBV7-9 and TRBJ1-4): DTGVSQNPRHKITKRGQNVTFRCDPISEHNRLYWYRQTLGQGPEFLTYFQNEAQLEKSRLLSDRFSAERPKGSFSTLEIQRTEQGDSAMYLCASSYPTGGEDEKLFFGSGTQLSVL.

J is TRBJ2-5 and V is TRBV29-1; no clear D. The CDR3 covers 14 residues. Germline V gene data show CDR1 as SQVTM and CDR2 as ANQGSEA. Trimming took 3 bases from V and 6 from J, leaving 17 bases between them. The CDR3: CSVENSLNLKTQYF. CDR3 sequence (DNA): TGCAGCGTTGAGAACAGTCTAAACTTGAAGACCCAGTACTTC.

The table lists this clonotype with many counts. The chain is built from TRBV7-2 and TRBJ2-4, with 8 positions matching TRBD1. V lost 5 bases and J lost 0; bases outside the gene matches: 12. The germline gives CDR1 SGHTA, CDR2 FQGNSA. This CDR3 spans 18 amino acids. CDR3 sequence reads: CASSERTGLMLAKNIQYF. CDR3 in DNA: TGTGCCAGCAGCGAAAGGACAGGGCTGATGCTAGCCAAAAACATTCAGTACTTC.

There are many counts of this clonotype. The J gene is TRBJ2-3, the V gene TRBV11-2; D perhaps matches TRBD2 (5 bases). The CDR3 length is 15 residues. Trimming pared 2 bases from V and 5 bases from J, leaving 14 bases between. CDR1 and CDR2 from the germline V gene are SGHAT and FQNNGV. The CDR3: CASSLSLLALDTQYF. The CDR3 DNA is TGTGCCAGCAGCTTATCCCTCTTAGCGTTAGATACGCAGTATTTT.

The chain combines TRBV4-1 with TRBJ2-2; 8 bases are shared with TRBD1. CDR1 is MGHRA and CDR2 is YSYEKL in the germline V gene. The CDR3 loop spans 17 amino acids. V lost 4 bases and J lost 2; bases outside the gene matches: 9. The CDR3 sequence: CASSPRLGQANTGELFF. The CDR3 DNA reads as TGCGCCAGCAGCCCGCGACTGGGACAGGCTAACACCGGGGAGCTGTTTTTT.

This clonotype was detected ten times or more. The genes are TRBV7-9 and TRBJ1-1, with D possibly being TRBD1 (6 bases). Trimming pared 5 bases from V and 3 bases from J, leaving 13 bases between. Per the germline V gene, CDR1 is SEHNR and CDR2 is FQNEAQ (reference sequence). The CDR3 spans 14 residues. CDR3 in DNA: TGTGCCAGCAGCCCCGGGTCAGGGGACACTGAAGCTTTCTTT. Protein product: CASSPGSGDTEAFF.

This clonotype was seen only a few times. The gene calls are TRBV20-1 and TRBJ2-3; TRBD2 aligns across 7 bases. CDR3 length: 15 residues. The V gene's germline CDR1 is DFQATT and CDR2 SNEGSKA (reference sequence). J lost 5 bases, V lost 1 base, and 9 bases had no gene match. The CDR3 DNA is TGCAGTGCTAGAGGGGGGACTAAAGCCGGAGATACGCAGTATTTT. Its translation is CSARGGTKAGDTQYF.

The chain employs TRBV7-8 and TRBJ2-7; 10 positions match TRBD1. Germline V gene sequence: CDR1 SGHVS, CDR2 FQNEAQ. The CDR3 sequence is 15 residues long. With V trimmed by 5 bases and J by 1 base, 5 bases remained unmatched. The CDR3 coding sequence is TGTGCCAGCAGCCTCCGGACAGGGGGATCCTACGAGCAGTACTTC. It translates to CASSLRTGGSYEQYF.

The V call is TRBV29-1, the J call TRBJ2-5; D may be TRBD2 (5 bases). Trimming removed 7 bases at V and 9 bases at J, with 15 bases between. This CDR3 has 11 amino acids. Looked up from germline, CDR1 is SQVTM and CDR2 is ANQGSEA. This chain's CDR3 is CSAIAPNAQYF. In nucleotides, the CDR3 is TGCAGCGCAATAGCGCCCAACGCCCAGTACTTC. Full variable domain (remainder filled in from reference TRBV29-1 and TRBJ2-5): SAVISQKPSRDICQRGTSLTIQCQVDSQVTMMFWYRQQPGQSLTLIATANQGSEATYESGFVIDKFPISRPNLTFSTLTVSNMSPEDSSIYLCSAIAPNAQYFGPGTRLLVL.

V gene TRBV28 combines with J gene TRBJ1-2; 10 bases agree with TRBD1. V shed 6 bases, J shed 3 bases, and the junction held 7 bases outside the gene matches. Germline values: CDR1 MDHEN, CDR2 SYDVKM. CDR3 size: 15 residues. CDR3 residues: CASRQAGQGYYGYTF. In DNA form, the CDR3 reads TGTGCCAGCAGGCAGGCGGGACAGGGGTACTATGGCTACACCTTC.

This clonotype was observed at least ten times. The rearrangement joins TRBV20-1 to TRBJ1-2; D gene unclear. The CDR3 spans 13 residues. Germline V gene sequence: CDR1 DFQATT, CDR2 SNEGSKA (reference sequence). V was pared by 4 bases and J by 2 bases, with 11 bases between. CDR3 coding DNA: TGCAGTGCTAACGAAAGGGTGAACTATGGCTACACCTTC. Its protein is CSANERVNYGYTF.

This sequence joins TRBV9 and TRBJ2-3, with 8 positions matching TRBD2. The length of the CDR3 is 15 residues. Looked up from germline, CDR1 is SGDLS and CDR2 is YYNGEE. Trimming took 4 bases from V and 1 from J; bases not matched to a gene: 5. CDR3 protein: CASSSRGGGTDTQYF. CDR3 nucleotide sequence: TGTGCCAGCAGCTCTCGGGGGGGCGGCACAGATACGCAGTATTTT. Full variable domain (remainder filled in from reference TRBV9 and TRBJ2-3): DSGVTQTPKHLITATGQRVTLRCSPRSGDLSVYWYQQSLDQGLQFLIQYYNGEERAKGNILERFSAQQFPDLHSELNLSSLELGDSALYFCASSSRGGGTDTQYFGPGTRLTVL.

This clonotype was counted at least ten times. The chain is built from TRBV3-1 and TRBJ1-2; D perhaps matches TRBD1 (5 bases). Germline V gives CDR1 LGHDT, CDR2 YNNKEL (reference sequence). Trimming removed 1 base from V and 8 bases from J, with 11 bases in between. This CDR3 contains 13 residues. The CDR3 protein is CASSQVAGEGYTF. The DNA of the CDR3 is TGTGCCAGCAGCCAAGTGGCGGGGGAGGGCTACACCTTC.

This clonotype was seen a few times. The J gene is TRBJ1-1, the V gene TRBV3-1; no clear D gene. The germline CDR1 and CDR2 sequences are LGHDT and YNNKEL (reference sequence). The length of the CDR3 is 12 residues. Deletions cut 1 base from V and 10 bases from J, with 10 bases between. The CDR3 nucleotides are TGTGCCAGCAGCCAAGGGAGTTTCGTAGCTTTCTTT. Translation: CASSQGSFVAFF.

The genes are TRBV19 and TRBJ2-3; 10 nucleotides match TRBD1. This CDR3 has 14 amino acids. J was trimmed by 6 bases and V by 5 bases; bases with no gene match: 5. Germline V gene lookup returns CDR1 LNHDA and CDR2 SQIVND (reference sequence). DNA for the CDR3: TGTGCCAGTAGTTCAGGACAGGGGGTGGATACGCAGTATTTT. Residues: CASSSGQGVDTQYF.

This clonotype was observed at least ten times. The J gene is TRBJ2-3, the V gene TRBV18; D ambiguous. The CDR3 totals 15 residues. V dropped 2 bases and J dropped 3 bases, with 12 bases sitting between them. CDR1 is KGHSH and CDR2 is LQKENI in the germline V gene. The chain's CDR3 is CASSPNQVGTDTQYF. The CDR3 DNA reads TGTGCCAGCTCACCAAACCAGGTGGGGACAGATACGCAGTATTTT.

The chain combines TRBV19 with TRBJ1-3; 9 nucleotides align to TRBD1. There are 16 residues in the CDR3. Germline CDR1 reads LNHDA; CDR2 reads SQIVND (reference sequence). Losses at the gene ends were 5 bases for V and 4 bases for J; bases not matched to a gene: 9. CDR3 bases: TGTGCCAGTAGTCTCGGAGGACAGGGGAACGGAAACACCATATATTTT. Its protein product is CASSLGGQGNGNTIYF.

This clonotype was observed at least ten times. The V and J genes are TRBV28 and TRBJ1-2, with 9 bases that match TRBD1. J gave up 6 bases and V 8 bases, and 13 bases lay outside the gene matches. Per the germline V gene, CDR1 is MDHEN and CDR2 is SYDVKM. The CDR3 covers 15 residues. As DNA, the CDR3 is TGTGCCAGCCACTCTAACAGGGGGCGGAAGAATGGCTACACCTTC. This sequence encodes CASHSNRGRKNGYTF.

This clonotype was detected many times. This sequence joins TRBV11-2 and TRBJ2-5; 12 positions match TRBD1. The CDR3 runs to 17 residues. CDR1 and CDR2 from the germline V gene are SGHAT and FQNNGV. The V gene end was trimmed by 1 base and the J gene end by 4 bases; junction bases not matched to a gene: 7. The CDR3 nucleotides are TGTGCCAGCAGCTTAGGGAGTGGGACAGGGGGCCGAGAGACCCAGTACTTC. Encoded protein: CASSLGSGTGGRETQYF.

This clonotype occurred many times. The chain uses TRBV7-2 and TRBJ2-7; D remains ambiguous. CDR1 is SGHTA and CDR2 is FQGNSA in the germline V gene. Trimming removed 5 bases from V and 6 bases from J, with 11 bases in between. This CDR3 is 12 amino acids long. The CDR3 here is CASSTLLSEQYF. The CDR3, as DNA: TGTGCCAGCAGCACCCTCTTGAGCGAGCAGTACTTC.

In this sample, this clonotype turned up a few times. V gene TRBV7-2 combines with J gene TRBJ2-4, with 9 positions matching TRBD1. After removal of 5 bases from V and 0 bases from J, the junction contained 11 bases not matched to a gene. Germline V gene sequence: CDR1 SGHTA, CDR2 FQGNSA. The CDR3 covers 18 residues. Here the CDR3 reads CASSRRQGGQLAKNIQYF. The CDR3 region has the DNA TGTGCCAGCAGCCGACGACAGGGGGGCCAACTAGCCAAAAACATTCAGTACTTC.

Ten or more counts support this clonotype. The chain uses TRBV28 and TRBJ2-2; no reliable D call. CDR1 and CDR2 (germline): MDHEN, SYDVKM. Trimming took off 3 bases at V and 1 base at J, with 3 bases between the two ends. CDR3 length: 13 amino acids. CDR3 coding DNA: TGTGCCAGCAGTTTGAGGAACACCGGGGAGCTGTTTTTT. Translated: CASSLRNTGELFF.